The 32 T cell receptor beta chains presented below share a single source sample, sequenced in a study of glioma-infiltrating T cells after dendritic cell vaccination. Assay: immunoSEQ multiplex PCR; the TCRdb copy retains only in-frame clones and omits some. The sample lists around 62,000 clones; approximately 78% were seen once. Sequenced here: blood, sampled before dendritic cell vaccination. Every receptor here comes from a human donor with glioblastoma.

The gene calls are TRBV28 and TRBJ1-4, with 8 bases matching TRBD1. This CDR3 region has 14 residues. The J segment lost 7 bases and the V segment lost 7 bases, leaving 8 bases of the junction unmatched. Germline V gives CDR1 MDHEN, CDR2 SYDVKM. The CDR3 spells CASTTRGQIEKLFF. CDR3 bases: TGTGCCAGCACCACCAGGGGGCAGATTGAAAAACTGTTTTTT. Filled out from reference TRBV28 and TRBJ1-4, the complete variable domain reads DVKVTQSSRYLVKRTGEKVFLECVQDMDHENMFWYRQDPGLGLRLIYFSYDVKMKEKGDIPEGYSVSREKKERFSLILESASTNQTSMYLCASTTRGQIEKLFFGSGTQLSVL.

In DNA form, the CDR3 reads TGTGCCGTGTCCTCGGGGGGAGAGACCCAGTACTTC. Translation gives CAVSSGGETQYF. The genes are TRBV5-6 and TRBJ2-5; 7 nucleotides match TRBD2. The CDR3 runs 12 residues. Germline CDR1 SGHDT, CDR2 YYEEEE. J was trimmed by 4 bases and V by 10 bases; bases with no gene match: 7.

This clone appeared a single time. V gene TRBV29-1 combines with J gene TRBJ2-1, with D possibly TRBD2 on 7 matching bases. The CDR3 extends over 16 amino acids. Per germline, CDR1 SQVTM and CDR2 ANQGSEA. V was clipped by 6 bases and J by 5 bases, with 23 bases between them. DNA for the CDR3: TGCAGCGTCGACCGGTGGGGGGGCGTTAAGGACAATGAGCAGTTCTTC. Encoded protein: CSVDRWGGVKDNEQFF.

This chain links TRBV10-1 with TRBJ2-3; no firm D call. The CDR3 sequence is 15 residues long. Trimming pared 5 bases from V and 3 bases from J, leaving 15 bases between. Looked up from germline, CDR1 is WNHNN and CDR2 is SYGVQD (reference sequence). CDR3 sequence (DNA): TGCGCCAGCAGTAAACGCTTCATCGGGACAGATACGCAGTATTTT. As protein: CASSKRFIGTDTQYF.

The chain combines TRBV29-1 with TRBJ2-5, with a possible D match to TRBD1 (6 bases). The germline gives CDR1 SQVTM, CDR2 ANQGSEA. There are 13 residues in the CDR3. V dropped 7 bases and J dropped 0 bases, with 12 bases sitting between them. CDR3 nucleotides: TGCAGCGGTACTGACAGGTACCAAGAGACCCAGTACTTC. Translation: CSGTDRYQETQYF.

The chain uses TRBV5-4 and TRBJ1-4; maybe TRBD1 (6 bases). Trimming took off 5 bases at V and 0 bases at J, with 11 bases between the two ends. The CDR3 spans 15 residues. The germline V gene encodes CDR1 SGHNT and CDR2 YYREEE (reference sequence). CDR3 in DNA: TGTGCCAGCAGTGAAACAGGGCCAACTAATGAAAAACTGTTTTTT. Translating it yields CASSETGPTNEKLFF. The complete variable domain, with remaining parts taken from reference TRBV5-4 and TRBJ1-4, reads ETGVTQSPTHLIKTRGQQVTLRCSSQSGHNTVSWYQQALGQGPQFIFQYYREEENGRGNFPPRFSGLQFPNYSSELNVNALELDDSALYLCASSETGPTNEKLFFGSGTQLSVL.

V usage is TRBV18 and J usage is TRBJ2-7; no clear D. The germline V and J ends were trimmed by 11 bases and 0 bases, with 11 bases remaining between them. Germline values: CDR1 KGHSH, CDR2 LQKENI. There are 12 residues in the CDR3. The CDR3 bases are TGTGCCTCCACCACCGGCTCCTACGAGCAGTACTTC. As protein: CASTTGSYEQYF.

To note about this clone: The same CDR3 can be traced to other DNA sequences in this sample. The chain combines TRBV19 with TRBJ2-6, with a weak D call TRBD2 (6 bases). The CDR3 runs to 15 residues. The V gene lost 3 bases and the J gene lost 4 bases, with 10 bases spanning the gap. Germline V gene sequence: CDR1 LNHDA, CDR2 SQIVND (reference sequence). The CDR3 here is CASSIGGAGANVLTF. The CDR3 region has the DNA TGTGCCAGTAGTATCGGAGGGGCCGGGGCCAACGTCCTGACTTTC.

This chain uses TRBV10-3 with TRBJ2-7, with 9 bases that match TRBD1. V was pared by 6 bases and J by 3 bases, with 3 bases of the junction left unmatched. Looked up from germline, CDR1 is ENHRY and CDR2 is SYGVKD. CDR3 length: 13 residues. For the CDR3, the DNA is TGTGCCATCAGCCGGGACAGGGTCTACGAGCAGTACTTC. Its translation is CAISRDRVYEQYF.

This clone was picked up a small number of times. The CDR3 loop reads CSVERAGGSLDEQFF. CDR3 bases: TGCAGCGTTGAACGCGCGGGGGGCTCATTAGATGAGCAGTTCTTC. This rearrangement joins TRBV29-1 to TRBJ2-1; 8 bases map to TRBD2. Per germline, CDR1 SQVTM and CDR2 ANQGSEA. Trimming at V came to 2 bases and at J to 8 bases, leaving 11 bases not matched to a gene. This CDR3 contains 15 residues.

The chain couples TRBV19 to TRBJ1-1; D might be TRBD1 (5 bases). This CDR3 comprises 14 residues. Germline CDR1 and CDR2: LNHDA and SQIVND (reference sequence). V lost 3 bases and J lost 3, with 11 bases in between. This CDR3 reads CASSIGGEDTEAFF. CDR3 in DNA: TGTGCCAGTAGTATTGGGGGGGAGGACACTGAAGCTTTCTTT.

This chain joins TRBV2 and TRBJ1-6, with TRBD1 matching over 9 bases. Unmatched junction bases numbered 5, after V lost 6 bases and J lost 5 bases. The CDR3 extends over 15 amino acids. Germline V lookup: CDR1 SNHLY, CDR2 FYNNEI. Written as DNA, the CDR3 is TGTGCCAGCAGGTTACGGACAGGGGATAATTCACCCCTCCACTTT. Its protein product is CASRLRTGDNSPLHF.

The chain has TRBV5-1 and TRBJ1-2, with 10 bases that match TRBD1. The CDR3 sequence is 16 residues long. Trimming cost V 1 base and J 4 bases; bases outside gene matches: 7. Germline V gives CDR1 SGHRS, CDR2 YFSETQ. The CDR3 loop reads CASSLTPGTGVYGYTF. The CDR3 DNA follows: TGCGCCAGCAGCTTGACCCCCGGGACAGGGGTCTATGGCTACACCTTC.

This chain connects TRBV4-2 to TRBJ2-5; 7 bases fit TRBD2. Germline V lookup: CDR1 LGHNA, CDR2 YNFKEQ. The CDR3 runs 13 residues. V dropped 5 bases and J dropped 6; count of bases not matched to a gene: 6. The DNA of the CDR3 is TGTGCCAGCAGCAGGGAGCGGGGCCAGACCCAGTACTTC. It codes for CASSRERGQTQYF.

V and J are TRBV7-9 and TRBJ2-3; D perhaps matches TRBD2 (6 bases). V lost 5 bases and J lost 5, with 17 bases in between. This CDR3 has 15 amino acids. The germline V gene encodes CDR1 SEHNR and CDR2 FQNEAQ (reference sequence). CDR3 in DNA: TGTGCCAGCAGCCTCATGTCCGGGGGTAGAGATACGCAGTATTTT. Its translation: CASSLMSGGRDTQYF.

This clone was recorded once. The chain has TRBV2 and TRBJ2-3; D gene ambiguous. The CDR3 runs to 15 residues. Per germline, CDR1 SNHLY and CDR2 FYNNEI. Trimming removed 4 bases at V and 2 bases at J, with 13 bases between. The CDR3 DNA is TGTGCCAGCAGTGTGGGCAGACCTCACACAGATACGCAGTATTTT. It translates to CASSVGRPHTDTQYF.

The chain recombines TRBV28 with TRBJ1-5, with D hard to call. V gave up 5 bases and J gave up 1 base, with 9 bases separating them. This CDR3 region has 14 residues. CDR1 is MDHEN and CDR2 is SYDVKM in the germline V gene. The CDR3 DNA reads TGTGCCAGCAGTGAGACTAACAGCAATCAGCCCCAGCATTTT. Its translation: CASSETNSNQPQHF.

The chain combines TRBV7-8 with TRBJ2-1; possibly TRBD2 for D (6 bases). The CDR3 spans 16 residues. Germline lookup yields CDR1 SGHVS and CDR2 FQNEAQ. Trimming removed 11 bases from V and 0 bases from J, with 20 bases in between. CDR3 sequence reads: CAVRAGRLGSYNEQFF. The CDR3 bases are TGTGCCGTCCGCGCAGGGAGGTTGGGCTCCTACAATGAGCAGTTCTTC.

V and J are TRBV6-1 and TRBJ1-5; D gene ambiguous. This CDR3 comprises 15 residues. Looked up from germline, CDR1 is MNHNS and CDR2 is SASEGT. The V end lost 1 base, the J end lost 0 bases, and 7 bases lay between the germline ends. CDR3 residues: CASSEVGDSNQPQHF. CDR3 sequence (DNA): TGTGCCAGCAGTGAAGTAGGAGATAGCAATCAGCCCCAGCATTTT.

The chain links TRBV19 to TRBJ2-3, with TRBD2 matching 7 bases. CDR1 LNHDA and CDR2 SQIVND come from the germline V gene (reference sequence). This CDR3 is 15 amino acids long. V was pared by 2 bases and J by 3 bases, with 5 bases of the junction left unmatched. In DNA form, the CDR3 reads TGTGCCAGTAGTATACGGCGGGGACTAACAGATACGCAGTATTTT. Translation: CASSIRRGLTDTQYF.

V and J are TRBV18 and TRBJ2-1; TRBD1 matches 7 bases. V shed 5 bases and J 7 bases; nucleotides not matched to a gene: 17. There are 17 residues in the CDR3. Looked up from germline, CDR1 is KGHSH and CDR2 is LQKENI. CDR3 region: CASSATRQGSAFNEQFF. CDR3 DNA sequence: TGTGCCAGCTCAGCCACCCGACAGGGATCAGCCTTTAATGAGCAGTTCTTC.

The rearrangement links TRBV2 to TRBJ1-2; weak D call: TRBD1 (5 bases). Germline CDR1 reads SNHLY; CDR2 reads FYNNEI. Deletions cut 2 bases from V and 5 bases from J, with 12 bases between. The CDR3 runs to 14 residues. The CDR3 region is CASSELVSGYGYTF. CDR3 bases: TGTGCCAGCAGTGAACTGGTTTCAGGGTATGGCTACACCTTC.

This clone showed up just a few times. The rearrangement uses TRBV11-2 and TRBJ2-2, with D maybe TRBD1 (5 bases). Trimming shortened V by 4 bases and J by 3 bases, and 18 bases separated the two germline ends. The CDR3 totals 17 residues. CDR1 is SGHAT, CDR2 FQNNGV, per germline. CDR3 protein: CASSYGRWPRDTGELFF. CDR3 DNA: TGTGCCAGCAGCTACGGTCGGTGGCCCAGGGACACCGGGGAGCTGTTTTTT. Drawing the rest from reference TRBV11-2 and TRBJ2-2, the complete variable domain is EAGVAQSPRYKIIEKRQSVAFWCNPISGHATLYWYQQILGQGPKLLIQFQNNGVVDDSQLPKDRFSAERLKGVDSTLKIQPAKLEDSAVYLCASSYGRWPRDTGELFFGEGSRLTVL.

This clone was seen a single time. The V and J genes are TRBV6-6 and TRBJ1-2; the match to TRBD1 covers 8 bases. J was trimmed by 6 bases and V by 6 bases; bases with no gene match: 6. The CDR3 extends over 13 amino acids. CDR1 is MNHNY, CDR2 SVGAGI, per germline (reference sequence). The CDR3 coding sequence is TGTGCCAGCAGGACAGGGGAACGGGATGGCTACACCTTC. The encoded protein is CASRTGERDGYTF.

The CDR3 loop reads CASSRQGTSGGLLDSAEQYF. The CDR3 bases are TGCGCCAGCAGCCGACAGGGGACTAGCGGGGGGCTGCTCGATTCTGCCGAGCAGTACTTC. The chain links TRBV5-1 to TRBJ2-7, with 15 positions matching TRBD2. Germline CDR1 is SGHRS and CDR2 is YFSETQ. Germline trimming cut 4 bases from V and 6 bases from J; bases unmatched to any gene: 20. This CDR3 region has 20 residues.

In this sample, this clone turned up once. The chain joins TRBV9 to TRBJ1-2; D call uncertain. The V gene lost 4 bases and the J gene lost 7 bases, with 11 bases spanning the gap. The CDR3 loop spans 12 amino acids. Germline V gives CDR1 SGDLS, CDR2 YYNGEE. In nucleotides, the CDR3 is TGTGCCAGCAGCTCAGGTCCCTTTGGCTACACCTTC. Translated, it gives CASSSGPFGYTF. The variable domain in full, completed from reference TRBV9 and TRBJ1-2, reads DSGVTQTPKHLITATGQRVTLRCSPRSGDLSVYWYQQSLDQGLQFLIQYYNGEERAKGNILERFSAQQFPDLHSELNLSSLELGDSALYFCASSSGPFGYTFGSGTRLTVV.

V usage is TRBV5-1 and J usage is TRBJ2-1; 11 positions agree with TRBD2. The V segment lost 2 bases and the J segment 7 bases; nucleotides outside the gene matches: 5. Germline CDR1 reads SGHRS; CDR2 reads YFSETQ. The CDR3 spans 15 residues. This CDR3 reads CASSFSGGDDNEQFF. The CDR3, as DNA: TGCGCCAGCAGCTTTAGCGGGGGGGATGATAATGAGCAGTTCTTC.

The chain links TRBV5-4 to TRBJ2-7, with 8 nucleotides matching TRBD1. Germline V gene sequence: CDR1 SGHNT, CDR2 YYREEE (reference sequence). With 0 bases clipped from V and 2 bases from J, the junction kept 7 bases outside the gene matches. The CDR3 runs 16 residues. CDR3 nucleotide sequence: TGTGCCAGCAGCTTGGCCGCAGGGGGCCCCACCTACGAGCAGTACTTC. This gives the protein CASSLAAGGPTYEQYF.

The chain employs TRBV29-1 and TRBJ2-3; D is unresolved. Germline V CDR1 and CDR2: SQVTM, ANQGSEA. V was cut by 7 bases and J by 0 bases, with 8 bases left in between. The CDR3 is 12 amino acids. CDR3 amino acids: CSANPSTDTQYF. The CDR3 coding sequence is TGCAGCGCTAATCCAAGCACAGATACGCAGTATTTT.

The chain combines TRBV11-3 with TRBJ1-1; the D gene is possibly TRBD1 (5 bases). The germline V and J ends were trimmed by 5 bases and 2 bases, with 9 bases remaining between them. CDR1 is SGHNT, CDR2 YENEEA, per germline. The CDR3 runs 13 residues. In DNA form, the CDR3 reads TGTGCCAGCAGCCGGACACAAAACACTGAAGCTTTCTTT. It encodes CASSRTQNTEAFF.

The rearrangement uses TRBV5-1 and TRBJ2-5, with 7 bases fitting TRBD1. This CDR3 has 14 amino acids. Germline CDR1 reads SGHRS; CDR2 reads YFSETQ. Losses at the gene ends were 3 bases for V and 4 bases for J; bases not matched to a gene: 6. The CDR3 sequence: CASSSATGRETQYF. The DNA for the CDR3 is TGCGCCAGCAGCTCCGCGACAGGGCGAGAGACCCAGTACTTC.

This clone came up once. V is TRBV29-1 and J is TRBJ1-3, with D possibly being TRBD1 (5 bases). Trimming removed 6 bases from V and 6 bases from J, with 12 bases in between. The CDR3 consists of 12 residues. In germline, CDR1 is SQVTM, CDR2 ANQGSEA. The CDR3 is CSVVTEENTIYF. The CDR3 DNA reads TGCAGCGTCGTGACAGAAGAAAACACCATATATTTT.